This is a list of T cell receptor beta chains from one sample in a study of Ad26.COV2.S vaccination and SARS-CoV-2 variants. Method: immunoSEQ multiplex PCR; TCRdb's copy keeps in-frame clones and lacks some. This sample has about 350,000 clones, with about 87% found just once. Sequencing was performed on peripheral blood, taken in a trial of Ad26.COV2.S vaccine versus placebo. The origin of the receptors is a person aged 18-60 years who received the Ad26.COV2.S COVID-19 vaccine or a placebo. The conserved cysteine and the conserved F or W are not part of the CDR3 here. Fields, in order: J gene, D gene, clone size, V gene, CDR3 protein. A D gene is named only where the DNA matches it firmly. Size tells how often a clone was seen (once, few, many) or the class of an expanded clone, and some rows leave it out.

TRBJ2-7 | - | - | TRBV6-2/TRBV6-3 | ASSYSIVSHLPDYEQY
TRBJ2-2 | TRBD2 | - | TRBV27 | ASSFRQLAGGPGTGELF
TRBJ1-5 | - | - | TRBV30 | AWSWGPQGPQH
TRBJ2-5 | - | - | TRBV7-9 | ASSSSTETQY
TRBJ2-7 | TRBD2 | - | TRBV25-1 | ASSDTGGRDYEQY
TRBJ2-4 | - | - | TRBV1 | TSSQDSGVGAKNIQY
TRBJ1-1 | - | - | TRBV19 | ASSIKGGFTEAF
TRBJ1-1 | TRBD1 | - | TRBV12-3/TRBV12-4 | ASSYTGGVEAF
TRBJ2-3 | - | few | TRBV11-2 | ASTLNSYTDTQY
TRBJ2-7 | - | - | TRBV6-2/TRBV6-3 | ASSYSPDSQTIEQY
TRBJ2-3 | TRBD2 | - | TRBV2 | ASSVGLAGETDTQY
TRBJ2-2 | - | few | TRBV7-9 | ASSLAGRNTGELF
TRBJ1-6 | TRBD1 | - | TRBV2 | ASSEGDRRNSPLH
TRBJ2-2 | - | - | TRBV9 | ASSVIAGNTGELF